This TCR beta chain was captured by sequencing in a study of cytomegalovirus exposure and HLA in healthy donors. Findings and caveats of the study: Cytomegalovirus-associated TCR beta chains were listed, numbering approximately 150. Reportedly, cytomegalovirus status was diagnosed with high sensitivity and specificity. Rare TCR sequences dominated, though some public TCRs recurred in many donors. That first-cohort TCR clusters tended to co-occur in the approximately 110 validation repertoires was found in a later analysis.

The CDR3 totals 14 residues. The germline CDR1 and CDR2 sequences are MNHEY and SMNVEV (reference sequence). Trimming at V came to 7 bases and at J to 3 bases, leaving 7 bases not matched to a gene. In the case of this clone: Its antigen is as yet unknown.

Generated by immunoSEQ multiplex PCR, the TCRdb table keeps only in-frame clones and is missing some. The sample yields 150,000 to 200,000 clones, approximately 85% seen once. The clonotype originates from a young woman in good health and CMV-seronegative. The rearrangement uses TRBV27 and TRBJ2-5; 8 bases align to TRBD2. Sequencing used PBMCs. The DNA for the CDR3 is TGTGCCAGCACCGACCGGGGGGGTAAAGAGACCCAGTACTTC. As protein: CASTDRGGKETQYF.